This is a list of T cell receptor beta chains from one sample in a study of blood T cell repertoires in COVID-19. Assay: immunoSEQ multiplex PCR; the TCRdb copy retains only in-frame clones and omits some. The table shows some 50,000 clones, with more than 60% occurring only once. Specimen: peripheral blood. These receptors all stem from a human donor in a cohort sampled during active COVID-19. CDR3s leave out the opening cysteine and the closing phenylalanine or tryptophan. Fields, in order: V gene, CDR3 protein.

>TRBV19
ASSIQGISYEQY
>TRBV12-2
ASRPQRPRLAGETDTQY
>TRBV7-8
ASSYGTGGLEQY
>TRBV6-2/TRBV6-3
ASSYHAARNQPQH
>TRBV13
ASSLPDRGLTEAF
>TRBV10-1
ASSDQGSAAGELF
>TRBV3-1/TRBV3-2
ASSHWTGNYGYT
>TRBV20-1
SATDRHSGANVLT
>TRBV5-1
ASSLGPSGGANYEQY
>TRBV5-1
ASSGTSGISYEQY
>TRBV4-1
ASSQVNSGGSEAF
>TRBV21-1
ASGLIGGEENNEQF
>TRBV27
ASSPRRDSTYEQY
>TRBV5-1
ASRGQGAEAF
>TRBV10-3
AISALTGSAYEQY
>TRBV30
AWSRQGDTEAF
>TRBV5-1
ASSLGTGAGGAF
>TRBV24-1
ATSAGGLAGAQETQY
>TRBV10-1
ASSFLAEGASEQY
>TRBV18
ATQSADQETQY
>TRBV18
ASSPMKGAPEAF
>TRBV2
ASSGLAVSYEQY
>TRBV5-6
ASSELRGLDYGYT
>TRBV5-1
ASRRGDTYEQY
>TRBV19
ASSGQTQVNQPQH
>TRBV4-1
ASSQYRDSQANYGYT
>TRBV28
ASSSGLAGVREQY
>TRBV6-1
ASSDRDSLFSGANVLT
>TRBV30
AWSVGTGDYGYT
>TRBV27
ASSARQGLLDEQY
>TRBV2
ASSYDRAAYYEQY
>TRBV6-2/TRBV6-3
ASSYSASGRLYEQY
>TRBV6-5
ASSRQANSNQPQH
>TRBV18
ASSTTGGRTEAF
>TRBV6-4
ASSDLEGGKLF
>TRBV5-8
ASSLIGDMNTEAF
>TRBV28
ASSRDRVSYT
>TRBV6-2/TRBV6-3
ASNPNTGYYGYT
>TRBV19
ASSPLAGGVEQY
>TRBV9
ASSVGTGGLGEQY
>TRBV30
AWSPLGNTIY
>TRBV18
ASSPLIAGGSYEQY
>TRBV6-5
ASTGRGNQPQH
>TRBV4-1
ASSQDIGSGIYGYT
>TRBV23-1
ASSPWDSGGLSSYEQY
>TRBV6-5
ASTSAGTASLGYT
>TRBV4-1
ASSLQSSGGAYEQY